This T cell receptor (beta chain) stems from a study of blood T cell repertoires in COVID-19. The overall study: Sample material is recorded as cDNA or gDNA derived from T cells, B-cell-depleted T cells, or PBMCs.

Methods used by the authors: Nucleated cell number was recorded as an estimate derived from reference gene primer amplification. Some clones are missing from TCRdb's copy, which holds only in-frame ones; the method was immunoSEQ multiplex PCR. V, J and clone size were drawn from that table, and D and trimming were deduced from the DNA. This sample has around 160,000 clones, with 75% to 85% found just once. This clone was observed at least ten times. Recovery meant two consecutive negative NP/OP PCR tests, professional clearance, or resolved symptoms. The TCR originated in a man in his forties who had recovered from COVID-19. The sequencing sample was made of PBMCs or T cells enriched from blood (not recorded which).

As DNA, the CDR3 is TGTGCCAGCAGTTCGATGGGGGGCACTGAAGCTTTCTTT. It yields the protein CASSSMGGTEAFF. This sequence joins TRBV12-3 or TRBV12-4 and TRBJ1-1; tentatively, D is TRBD1 (5 bases). The CDR3 totals 13 residues. Trimming shortened V by 4 bases and J by 4 bases, and 10 bases separated the two germline ends.